This entry concerns a single T cell receptor beta chain. The sample belongs to a study of blood T cell repertoires in COVID-19. Study information: Acute and convalescent COVID-19 specimens originated in the United States, Italy and Spain. PBMCs, B-cell-depleted T cells, or T cells provided the cDNA or gDNA that made up the material.

Residents of under 25 US areas, aged about 18 to 100 years, made up the participants. Participant-reported clinical history was the basis for cohort assignment. The CDR3 consists of 17 residues. TCRdb keeps only in-frame clones here, not all; method: immunoSEQ multiplex PCR. The data hold 270,000 or so clones, with roughly 90% observed a single time. The rearrangement joins TRBV21-1 to TRBJ2-1; TRBD2, the table's D call, was not compared with the DNA. TRBV21-1 is a pseudogene segment. The clonotype originates from a woman in her 40s with acute COVID-19. Sequences were obtained from PBMCs or T cells enriched from blood (not recorded which). The chain's CDR3 is CATPPEASAFSYNEQFF. The CDR3 coding sequence is TGTGCCACCCCCCCAGAGGCTAGCGCTTTCTCCTACAATGAGCAGTTCTTC.